This T cell receptor (beta chain) was documented in a study of T-cell memory formation after mild COVID-19. Overall study: Among the donors, TCR clusters were largely specific to each donor. Overall study findings and caveats: The CD4+ clones that contracted clustered mainly within CM and EM, and the CD8+ clones concentrated in EMRA.

This clonotype has only a few counts. The antigen is not known. TCRalpha and TCRbeta libraries used 5'RACE with constant-segment primers and UMIs. TCRdb ran MiXCR on the 5' RACE reads and lists one entry per CDR3 protein. The data contain about 340,000 distinct CDR3 sequences, 20% to 25% of them seen just once; the ten biggest clones take up 21%. The material sequenced was PBMCs or a T cell subset sorted from them (not recorded which). The sequence was obtained from a man in his late teens or twenties who had mild COVID-19 (a few samples of this study predate the infection). Cell type and time point are not known.

CDR3 sequence reads: CASSLSLAGNQPQHF. The CDR3 bases are TGTGCCAGCAGCTTATCGCTGGCAGGAAATCAGCCCCAGCATTTT. The chain carries TRBV7-2 and TRBJ1-5; D unresolved. The CDR3 totals 15 residues. CDR1 and CDR2 from the germline V gene are SGHTA and FQGNSA. Trimming took off 2 bases at V and 4 bases at J, with 12 bases between the two ends.